Here is one T cell receptor beta chain with its context. Its antigen is undetermined. 5'RACE with constant-segment primers built TCRalpha and TCRbeta cDNA libraries with UMIs. TCRdb called the 5' RACE reads again in MiXCR, with one record for every CDR3 protein. The table lists about 390,000 distinct CDR3 sequences, under 25% of them singletons. This record belongs to a study of T-cell memory formation after mild COVID-19. Study context: The study found TCR clusters largely donor specific.

Whole-study findings and limits: Contracting CD4+ clones lay largely in CM and EM, with CD8+ ones residing in EMRA.

The specimen was PBMCs or a T cell subset sorted from them (not recorded which). The clonotype comes from an adult woman who had mild COVID-19 (a few samples of this study predate the infection). Cell type and time point are not known.

The CDR3 here is CASSLGSLPDTQYF. The CDR3 coding sequence is TGCGCCAGCAGCTTGGGTAGTTTACCAGATACGCAGTATTTT. The V call is TRBV5-1, the J call TRBJ2-3, with D unclear. The CDR3 length is 14 residues. Germline V gives CDR1 SGHRS, CDR2 YFSETQ. Trimming took off 0 bases at V and 4 bases at J, with 9 bases between the two ends.